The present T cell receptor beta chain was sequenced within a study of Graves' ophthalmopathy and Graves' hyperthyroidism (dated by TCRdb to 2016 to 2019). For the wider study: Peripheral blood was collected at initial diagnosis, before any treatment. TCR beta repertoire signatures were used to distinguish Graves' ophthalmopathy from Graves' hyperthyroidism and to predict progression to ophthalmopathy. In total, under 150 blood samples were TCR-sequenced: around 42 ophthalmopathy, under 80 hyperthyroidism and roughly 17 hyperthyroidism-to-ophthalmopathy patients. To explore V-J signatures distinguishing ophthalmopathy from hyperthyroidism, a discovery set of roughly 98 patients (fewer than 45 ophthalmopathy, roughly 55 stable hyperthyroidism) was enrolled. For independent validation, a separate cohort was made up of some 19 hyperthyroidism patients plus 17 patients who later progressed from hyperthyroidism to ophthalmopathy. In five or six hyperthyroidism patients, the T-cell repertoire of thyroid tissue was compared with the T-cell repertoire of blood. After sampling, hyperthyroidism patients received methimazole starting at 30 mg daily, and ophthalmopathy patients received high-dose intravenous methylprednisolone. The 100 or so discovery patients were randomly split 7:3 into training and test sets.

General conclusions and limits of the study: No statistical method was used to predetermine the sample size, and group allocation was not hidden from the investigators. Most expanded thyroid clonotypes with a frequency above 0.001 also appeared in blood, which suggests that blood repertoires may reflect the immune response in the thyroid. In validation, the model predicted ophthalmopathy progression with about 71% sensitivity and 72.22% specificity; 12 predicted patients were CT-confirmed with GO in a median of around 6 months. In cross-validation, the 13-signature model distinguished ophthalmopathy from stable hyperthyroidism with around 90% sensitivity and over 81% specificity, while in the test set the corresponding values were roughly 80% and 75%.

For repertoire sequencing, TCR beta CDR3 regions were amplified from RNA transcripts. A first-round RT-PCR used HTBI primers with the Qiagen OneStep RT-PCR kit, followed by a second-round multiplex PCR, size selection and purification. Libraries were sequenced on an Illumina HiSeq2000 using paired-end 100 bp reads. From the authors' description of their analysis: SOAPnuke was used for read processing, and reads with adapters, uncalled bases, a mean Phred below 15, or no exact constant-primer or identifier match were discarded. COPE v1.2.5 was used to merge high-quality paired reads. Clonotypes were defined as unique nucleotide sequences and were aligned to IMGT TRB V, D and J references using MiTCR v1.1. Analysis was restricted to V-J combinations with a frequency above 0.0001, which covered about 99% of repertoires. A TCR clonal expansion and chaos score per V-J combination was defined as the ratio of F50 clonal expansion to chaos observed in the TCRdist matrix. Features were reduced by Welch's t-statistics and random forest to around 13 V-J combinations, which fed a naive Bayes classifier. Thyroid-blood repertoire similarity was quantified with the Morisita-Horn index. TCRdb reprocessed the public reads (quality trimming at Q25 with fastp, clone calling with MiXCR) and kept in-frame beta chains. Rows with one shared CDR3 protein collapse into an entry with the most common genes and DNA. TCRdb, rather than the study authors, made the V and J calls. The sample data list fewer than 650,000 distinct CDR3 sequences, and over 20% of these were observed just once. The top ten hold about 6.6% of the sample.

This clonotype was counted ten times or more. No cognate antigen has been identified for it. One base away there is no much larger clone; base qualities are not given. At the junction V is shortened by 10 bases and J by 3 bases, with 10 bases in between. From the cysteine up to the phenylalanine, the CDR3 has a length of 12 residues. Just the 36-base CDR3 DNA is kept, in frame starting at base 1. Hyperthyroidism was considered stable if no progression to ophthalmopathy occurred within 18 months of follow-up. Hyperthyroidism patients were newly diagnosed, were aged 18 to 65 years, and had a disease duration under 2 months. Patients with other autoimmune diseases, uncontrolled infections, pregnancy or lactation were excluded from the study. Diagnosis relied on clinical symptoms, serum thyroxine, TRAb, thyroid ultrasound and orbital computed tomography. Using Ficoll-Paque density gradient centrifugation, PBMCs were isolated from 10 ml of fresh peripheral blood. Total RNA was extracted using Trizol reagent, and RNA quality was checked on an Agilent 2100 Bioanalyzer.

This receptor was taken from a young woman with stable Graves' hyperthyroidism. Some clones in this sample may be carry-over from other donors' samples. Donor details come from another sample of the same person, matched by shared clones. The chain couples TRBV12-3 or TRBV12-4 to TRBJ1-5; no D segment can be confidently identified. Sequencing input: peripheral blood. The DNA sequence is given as TGTGCCACCGCCCGTCCCAATCAGCCCCAGCATTTT. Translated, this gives CATARPNQPQHF.